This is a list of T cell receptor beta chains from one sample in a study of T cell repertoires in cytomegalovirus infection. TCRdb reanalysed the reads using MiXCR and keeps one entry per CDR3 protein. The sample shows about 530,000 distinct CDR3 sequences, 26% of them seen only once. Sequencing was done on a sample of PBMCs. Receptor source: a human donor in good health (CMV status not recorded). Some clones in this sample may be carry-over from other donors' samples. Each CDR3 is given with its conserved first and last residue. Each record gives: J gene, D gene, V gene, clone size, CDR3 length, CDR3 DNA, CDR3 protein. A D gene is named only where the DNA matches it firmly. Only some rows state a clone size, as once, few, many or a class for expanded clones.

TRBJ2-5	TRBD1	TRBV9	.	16	TGTGCCAGCAGCGTAGCGGGACAGGTTACTCAAGAGACCCAGTACTTC	CASSVAGQVTQETQYF
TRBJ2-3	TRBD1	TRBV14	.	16	TGTGCCAGCAGCCACGCCCCGGGACAGGGTCCAGATACGCAGTATTTT	CASSHAPGQGPDTQYF
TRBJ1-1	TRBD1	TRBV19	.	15	TGTGCCAGTAGCACAGGGGACCGTACCAACACTGAAGCTTTCTTT	CASSTGDRTNTEAFF
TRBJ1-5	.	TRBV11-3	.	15	TGTGCCAGCAGCTTATTACAGGGAGGATGGCAGCCCCAGCATTTT	CASSLLQGGWQPQHF
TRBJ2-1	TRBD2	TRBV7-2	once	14	TGTGCCAGCACAGTCGGCGGGAGTTACAATGAGCAGTTCTTC	CASTVGGSYNEQFF
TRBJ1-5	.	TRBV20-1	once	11	TGCAGTGCCGATAGGGTCCAGCCCCAGCATTTT	CSADRVQPQHF
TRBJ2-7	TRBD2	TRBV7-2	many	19	TGTGCCAGCAGCAACGGCTGGGGGCGCAAGCGACTAGCGGGCTACGAGCAGTACTTC	CASSNGWGRKRLAGYEQYF
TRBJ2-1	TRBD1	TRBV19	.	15	TGTGCCAGTAGTCCCAGGGACAGGGAAAGCAATGAGCAGTTCTTC	CASSPRDRESNEQFF
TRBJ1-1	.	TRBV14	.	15	TGTGCCAGCAGCCAAGCTGGGTCTGGAGGGACTGAAGCTTTCTTT	CASSQAGSGGTEAFF
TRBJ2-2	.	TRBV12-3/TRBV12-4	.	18	TGTGCCAGCAGTTCGGGACAGGGGCGTCTAGCGGGAACCGGGGAGCTGTTTTTT	CASSSGQGRLAGTGELFF
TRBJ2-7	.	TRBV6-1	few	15	TGTGCCAGCTCGGTTTTCGGCTCTTCCTCCTACGAGCAGTACTTC	CASSVFGSSSYEQYF
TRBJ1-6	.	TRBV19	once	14	TGTGCCAGTAAGGGAGTCTCCTATAATTCACCCCTCCACTTT	CASKGVSYNSPLHF
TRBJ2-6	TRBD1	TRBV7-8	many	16	TGTGCCAGCAGCCGGAGACAGGGTGCCGGGGCCAACGTCCTGACTTTC	CASSRRQGAGANVLTF
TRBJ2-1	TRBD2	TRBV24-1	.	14	TGTGCCACCAGTGATTCCGGGACTAGCGGGAGGTTGTTCTTC	CATSDSGTSGRLFF